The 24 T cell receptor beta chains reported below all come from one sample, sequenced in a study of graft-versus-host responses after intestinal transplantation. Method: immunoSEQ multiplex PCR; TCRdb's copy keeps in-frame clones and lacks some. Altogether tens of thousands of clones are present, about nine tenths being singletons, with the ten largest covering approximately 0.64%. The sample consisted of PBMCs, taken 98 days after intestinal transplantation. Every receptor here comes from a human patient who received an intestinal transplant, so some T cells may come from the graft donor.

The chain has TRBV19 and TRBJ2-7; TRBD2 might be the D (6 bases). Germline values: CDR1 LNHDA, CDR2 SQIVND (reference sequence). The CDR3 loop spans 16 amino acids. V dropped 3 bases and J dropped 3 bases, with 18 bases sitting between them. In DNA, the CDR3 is TGTGCCAGTAGTATTAGGTTGTCGGGAGAGATCTACGAGCAGTACTTC. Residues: CASSIRLSGEIYEQYF.

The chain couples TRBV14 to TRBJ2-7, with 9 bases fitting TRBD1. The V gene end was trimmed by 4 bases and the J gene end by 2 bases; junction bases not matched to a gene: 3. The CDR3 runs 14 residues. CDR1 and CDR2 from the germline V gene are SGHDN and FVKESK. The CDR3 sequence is CASSRQGVAYEQYF. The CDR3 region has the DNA TGTGCCAGCAGCCGACAGGGGGTCGCCTACGAGCAGTACTTC.

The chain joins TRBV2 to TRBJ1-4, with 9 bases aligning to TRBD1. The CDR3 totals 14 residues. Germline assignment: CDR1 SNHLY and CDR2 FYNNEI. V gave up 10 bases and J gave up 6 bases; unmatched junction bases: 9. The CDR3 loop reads CATRMDRGYEKLFF. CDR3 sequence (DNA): TGTGCCACCAGGATGGACAGGGGTTATGAAAAACTGTTTTTT. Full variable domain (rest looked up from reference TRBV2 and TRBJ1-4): EPEVTQTPSHQVTQMGQEVILRCVPISNHLYFYWYRQILGQKVEFLVSFYNNEISEKSEIFDDQFSVERPDGSNFTLKIRSTKLEDSAMYFCATRMDRGYEKLFFGSGTQLSVL.

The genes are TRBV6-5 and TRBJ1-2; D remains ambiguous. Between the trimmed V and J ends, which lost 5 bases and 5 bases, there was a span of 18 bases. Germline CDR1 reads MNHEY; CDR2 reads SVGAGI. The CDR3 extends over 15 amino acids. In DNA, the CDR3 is TGTGCCAGCAGTAGGGCCCTACATCCCTTTTATGGCTACACCTTC. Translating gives CASSRALHPFYGYTF.

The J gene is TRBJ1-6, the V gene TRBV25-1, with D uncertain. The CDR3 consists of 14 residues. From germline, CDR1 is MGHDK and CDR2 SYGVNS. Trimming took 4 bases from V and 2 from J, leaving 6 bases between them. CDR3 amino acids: CASSGQAYNSPLHF. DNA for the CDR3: TGTGCCAGCAGTGGCCAGGCCTATAATTCACCCCTCCACTTT.

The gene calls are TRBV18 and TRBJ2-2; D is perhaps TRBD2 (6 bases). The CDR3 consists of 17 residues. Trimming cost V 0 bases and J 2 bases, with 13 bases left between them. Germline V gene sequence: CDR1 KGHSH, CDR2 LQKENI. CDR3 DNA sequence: TGTGCCAGCTCACCACCGCGGGGAGGAACTAACACCGGGGAGCTGTTTTTT. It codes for CASSPPRGGTNTGELFF.

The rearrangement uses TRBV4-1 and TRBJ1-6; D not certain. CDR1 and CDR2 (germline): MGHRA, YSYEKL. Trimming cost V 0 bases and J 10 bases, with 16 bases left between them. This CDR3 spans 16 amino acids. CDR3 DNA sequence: TGCGCCAGCAGCCAAGATCTAACAGACGAGCGATCACCCCTCCACTTT. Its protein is CASSQDLTDERSPLHF.

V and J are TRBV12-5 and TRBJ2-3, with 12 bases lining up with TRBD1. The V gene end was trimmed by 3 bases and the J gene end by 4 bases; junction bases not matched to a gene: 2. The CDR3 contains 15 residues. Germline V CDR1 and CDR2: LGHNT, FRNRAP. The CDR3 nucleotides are TGTGCTAGTGGTTTAGGGACAGGGGGCGCAGATACGCAGTATTTT. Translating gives CASGLGTGGADTQYF.

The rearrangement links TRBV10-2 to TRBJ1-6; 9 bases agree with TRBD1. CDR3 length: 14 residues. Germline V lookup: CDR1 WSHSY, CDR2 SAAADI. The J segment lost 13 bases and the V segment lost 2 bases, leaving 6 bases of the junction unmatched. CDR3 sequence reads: CASSENRGHGPLHF. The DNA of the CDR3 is TGCGCCAGCAGTGAGAACAGGGGGCATGGTCCCCTCCACTTT.

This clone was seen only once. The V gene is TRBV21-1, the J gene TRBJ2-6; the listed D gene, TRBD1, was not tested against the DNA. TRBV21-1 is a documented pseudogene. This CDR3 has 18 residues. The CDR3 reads CASSKGTQKSSGANVLTF. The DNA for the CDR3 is TGTGCCAGCAGCAAAGGGACACAGAAGAGCTCTGGGGCCAACGTCCTGACTTTC.

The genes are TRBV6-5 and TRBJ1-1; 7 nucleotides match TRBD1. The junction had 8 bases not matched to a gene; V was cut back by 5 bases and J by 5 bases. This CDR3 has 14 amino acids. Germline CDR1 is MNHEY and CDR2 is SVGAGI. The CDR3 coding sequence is TGTGCCAGCAGTCGGAGGGGGCCTTGGACTGAAGCTTTCTTT. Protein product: CASSRRGPWTEAFF.

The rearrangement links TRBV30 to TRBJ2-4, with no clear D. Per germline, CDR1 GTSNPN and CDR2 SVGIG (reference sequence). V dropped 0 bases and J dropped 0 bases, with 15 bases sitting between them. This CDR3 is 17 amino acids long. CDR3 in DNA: TGTGCCTGGAGTGTACCCGGAAGTAGACTAGCCAAAAACATTCAGTACTTC. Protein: CAWSVPGSRLAKNIQYF.

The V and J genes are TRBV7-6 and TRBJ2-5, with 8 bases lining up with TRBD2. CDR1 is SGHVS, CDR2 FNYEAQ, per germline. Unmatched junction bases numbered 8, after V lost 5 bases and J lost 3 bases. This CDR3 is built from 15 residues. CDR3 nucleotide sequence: TGTGCCAGCAGCACAGCGGGGGTAGGGGAAGAGACCCAGTACTTC. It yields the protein CASSTAGVGEETQYF.

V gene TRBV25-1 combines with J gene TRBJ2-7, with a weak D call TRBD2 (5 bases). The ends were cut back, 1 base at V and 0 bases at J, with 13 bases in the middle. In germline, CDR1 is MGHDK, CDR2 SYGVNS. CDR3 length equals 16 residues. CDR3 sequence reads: CASSELEGRSSYEQYF. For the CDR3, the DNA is TGTGCCAGCAGTGAATTAGAGGGTCGGAGCTCCTACGAGCAGTACTTC.

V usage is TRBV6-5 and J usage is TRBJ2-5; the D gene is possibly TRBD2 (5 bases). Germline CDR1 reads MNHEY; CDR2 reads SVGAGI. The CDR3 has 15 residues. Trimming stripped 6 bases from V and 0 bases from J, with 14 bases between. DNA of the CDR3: TGTGCCAGCAGGGAGTCTAGCCTTAACCAAGAGACCCAGTACTTC. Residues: CASRESSLNQETQYF.

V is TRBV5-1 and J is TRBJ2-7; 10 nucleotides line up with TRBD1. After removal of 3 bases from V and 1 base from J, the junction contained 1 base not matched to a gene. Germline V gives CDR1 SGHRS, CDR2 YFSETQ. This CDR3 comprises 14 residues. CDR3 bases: TGCGCCAGCAGCTGGGGACAGGGGTCCTACGAGCAGTACTTC. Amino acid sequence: CASSWGQGSYEQYF.

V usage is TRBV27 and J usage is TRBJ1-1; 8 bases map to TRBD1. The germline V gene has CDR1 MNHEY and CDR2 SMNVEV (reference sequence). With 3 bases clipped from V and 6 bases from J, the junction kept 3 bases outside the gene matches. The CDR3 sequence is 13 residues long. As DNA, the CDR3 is TGTGCCAGCAGTTTCTTGACAGGGGCTGAAGCTTTCTTT. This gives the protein CASSFLTGAEAFF.

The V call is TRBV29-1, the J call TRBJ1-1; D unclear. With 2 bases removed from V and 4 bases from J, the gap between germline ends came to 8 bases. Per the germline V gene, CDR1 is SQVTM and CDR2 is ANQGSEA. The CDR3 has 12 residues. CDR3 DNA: TGCAGCGTTGAATCGGAGTCCACTGAAGCTTTCTTT. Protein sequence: CSVESESTEAFF.

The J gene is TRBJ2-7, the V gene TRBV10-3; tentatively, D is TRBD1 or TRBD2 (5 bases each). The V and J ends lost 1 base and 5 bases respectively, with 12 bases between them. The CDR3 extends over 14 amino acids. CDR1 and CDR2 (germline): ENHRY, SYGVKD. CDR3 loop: CAISELGRDHEQYF. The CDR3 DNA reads TGTGCCATCAGTGAGTTGGGTAGGGACCACGAGCAGTACTTC.

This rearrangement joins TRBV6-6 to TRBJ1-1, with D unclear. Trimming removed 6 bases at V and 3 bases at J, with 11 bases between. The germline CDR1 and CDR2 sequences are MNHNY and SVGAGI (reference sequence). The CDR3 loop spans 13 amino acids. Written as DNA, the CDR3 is TGTGCCAGCAGGGTTTGGTGGGACACTGAAGCTTTCTTT. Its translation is CASRVWWDTEAFF.

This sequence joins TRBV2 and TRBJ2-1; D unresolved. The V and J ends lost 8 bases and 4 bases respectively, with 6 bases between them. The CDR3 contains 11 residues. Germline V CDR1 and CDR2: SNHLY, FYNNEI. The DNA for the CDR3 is TGTGCCAGCCAGAGATACAATGAGCAGTTCTTC. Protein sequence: CASQRYNEQFF. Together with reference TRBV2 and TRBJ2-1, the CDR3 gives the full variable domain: EPEVTQTPSHQVTQMGQEVILRCVPISNHLYFYWYRQILGQKVEFLVSFYNNEISEKSEIFDDQFSVERPDGSNFTLKIRSTKLEDSAMYFCASQRYNEQFFGPGTRLTVL.

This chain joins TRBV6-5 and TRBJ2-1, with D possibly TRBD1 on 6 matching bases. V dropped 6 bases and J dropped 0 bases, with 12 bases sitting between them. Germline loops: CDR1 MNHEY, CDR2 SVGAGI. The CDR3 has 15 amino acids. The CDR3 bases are TGTGCCAGCAGCTGGACGGACAGCTCCTACAATGAGCAGTTCTTC. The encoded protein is CASSWTDSSYNEQFF.

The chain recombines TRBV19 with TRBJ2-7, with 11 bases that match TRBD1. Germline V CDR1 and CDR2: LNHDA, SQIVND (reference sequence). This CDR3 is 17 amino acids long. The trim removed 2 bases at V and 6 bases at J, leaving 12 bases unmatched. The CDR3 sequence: CASSISGGQGAVVEQYF. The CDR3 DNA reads TGTGCCAGTAGTATATCCGGCGGACAGGGGGCTGTCGTCGAGCAGTACTTC.

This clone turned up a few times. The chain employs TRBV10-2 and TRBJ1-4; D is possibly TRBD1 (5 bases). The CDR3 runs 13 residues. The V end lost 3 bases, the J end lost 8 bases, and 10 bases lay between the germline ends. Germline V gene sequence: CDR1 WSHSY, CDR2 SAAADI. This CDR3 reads CASSDGTEEKLFF. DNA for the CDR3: TGCGCCAGCAGTGATGGGACTGAAGAAAAACTGTTTTTT.